This T cell receptor (beta chain) emerged from a study of blood T cell repertoires in COVID-19. Study information: Some COVID-19 samples were acute and others convalescent; all came from the United States, Italy and Spain. In each case, the material was cDNA or gDNA derived from T cells, B-cell-depleted T cells, or PBMCs.

Source study methods: Amplification from reference gene primers served as the basis for estimated nucleated cell counts. Libraries were prepared by immunoSEQ multiplex PCR; TCRdb keeps only in-frame clonotypes and omits some of them. From that table come the V and J calls and clone size; the DNA was used to work out D and trimming. The sample records 150,000 to 200,000 clones, 90% being singletons. V was shortened by 3 bases and J by 0 bases, with 14 bases between the two germline ends. Germline-derived CDR1 and CDR2 are MGHRA and YSYEKL. The length of the CDR3 is 17 residues. The rearrangement uses TRBV4-1 and TRBJ1-4; TRBD1 is a possible D gene (5 bases). The sequence was obtained from a middle-aged man with acute or convalescent COVID-19. Material: peripheral blood. CDR3 nucleotides: TGCGCCAGCAGCCACCCGGCAGGGCTAGCAACTAATGAAAAACTGTTTTTT. Translating gives CASSHPAGLATNEKLFF.